This T cell receptor beta chain originates from a study of control samples from healthy donors and cancer patients (dated by TCRdb to about 2020). The germline V gene encodes CDR1 MGHRA and CDR2 YSYEKL. The CDR3 covers 17 residues, taking in both the cysteine and the phenylalanine. Of the read, only the CDR3 DNA is kept; its 51 bases are in frame from base 1. Trimming costs V 0 bases and J 0 bases, and their ends lie 13 bases apart. A note on this clone: It lacks a known antigen. Per-nucleotide qualities are absent, and no much larger clonotype sits a single base away.

Libraries came from the immunoSEQ multiplex PCR assay. Here the immuneACCESS table is served through TCRdb, limited to in-frame sequences with V and J called. Missing clones are a known gap in these copies; in checked studies unresolved V genes cover under half, and the rest lacks a known reason. The table for this sample lists over 120,000 clones; around 94% of them were counted only once. The ten largest clones add up to 14% of the sample. Sequencing was carried out using PBMCs. Rearrangement joined TRBV4-1 to TRBJ2-3; the D gene lacks a confident call. This receptor was taken from a man between 60 and 75 years old with colorectal cancer. The CDR3 loop reads CASSQEFSFYSTDTQYF. The sequence in DNA is TGCGCCAGCAGCCAAGAATTTAGTTTTTATAGCACAGATACGCAGTATTTT.